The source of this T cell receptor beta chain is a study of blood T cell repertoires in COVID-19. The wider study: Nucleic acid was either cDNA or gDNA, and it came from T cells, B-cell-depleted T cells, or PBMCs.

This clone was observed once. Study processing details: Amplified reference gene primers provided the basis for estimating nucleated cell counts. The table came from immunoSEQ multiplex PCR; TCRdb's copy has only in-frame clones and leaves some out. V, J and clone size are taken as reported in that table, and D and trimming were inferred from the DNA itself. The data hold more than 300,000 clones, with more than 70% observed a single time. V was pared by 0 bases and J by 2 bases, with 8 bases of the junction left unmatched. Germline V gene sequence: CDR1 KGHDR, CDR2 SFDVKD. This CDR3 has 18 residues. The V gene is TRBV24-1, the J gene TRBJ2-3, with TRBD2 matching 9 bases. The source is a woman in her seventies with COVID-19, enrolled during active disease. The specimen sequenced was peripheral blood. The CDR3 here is CATSDLVSGGSHTDTQYF. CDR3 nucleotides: TGTGCCACCAGTGATTTGGTTAGCGGGGGCTCTCACACAGATACGCAGTATTTT.